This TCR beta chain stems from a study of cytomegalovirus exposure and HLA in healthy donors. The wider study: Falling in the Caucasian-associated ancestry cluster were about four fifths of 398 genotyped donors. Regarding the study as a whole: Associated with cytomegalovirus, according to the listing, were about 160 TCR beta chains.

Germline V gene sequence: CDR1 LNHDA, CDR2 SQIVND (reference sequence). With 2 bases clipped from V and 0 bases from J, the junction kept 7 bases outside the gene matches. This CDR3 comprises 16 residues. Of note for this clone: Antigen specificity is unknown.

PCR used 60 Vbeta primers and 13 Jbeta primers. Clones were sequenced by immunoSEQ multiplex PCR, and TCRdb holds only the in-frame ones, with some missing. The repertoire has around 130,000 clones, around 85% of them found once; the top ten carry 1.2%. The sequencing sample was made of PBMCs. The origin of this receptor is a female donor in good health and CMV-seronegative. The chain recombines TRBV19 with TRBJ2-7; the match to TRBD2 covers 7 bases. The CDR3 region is CASSITLAALSYEQYF. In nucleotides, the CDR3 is TGTGCCAGTAGTATAACTCTAGCGGCACTCTCCTACGAGCAGTACTTC.